Included here is one T cell receptor (beta chain) sequence, with context. The data stem from a study of cytomegalovirus exposure and HLA in healthy donors. The CDR3 is 14 residues long. Germline assignment: CDR1 KGHSH and CDR2 LQKENI. V lost 2 bases to trimming and J lost 8 bases; unmatched junction nucleotides: 4. Primers for the PCR totalled 60 Vbeta and 13 Jbeta. The assay was immunoSEQ multiplex PCR, and TCRdb's table has in-frame clones only and misses some. The sample shows 100,000 or so clones, 79% of them seen only once. Sequenced material: PBMCs. The chain uses TRBV18 and TRBJ1-2; 11 bases fit TRBD1. The receptor comes from a female donor in good health and CMV-seropositive. CDR3 sequence: CASSPGQGARGYTF. The CDR3 DNA reads TGTGCCAGCTCACCAGGACAGGGGGCCCGGGGCTACACCTTC.